This TCR beta chain was retrieved from a study of graft-versus-host responses after intestinal transplantation. The overall study: Once they had received anti-thymocyte globulin induction, all recipients took tacrolimus and steroids for about three years.

Method: immunoSEQ multiplex PCR; TCRdb's copy keeps in-frame clones and lacks some. Counted here are over 85,000 clones, 94% occurring once; the ten biggest clones make up approximately 0.2%. The germline V gene encodes CDR1 SGHDN and CDR2 FVKESK. The length of the CDR3 is 12 residues. V was cut by 2 bases and J by 3 bases, with 4 bases left in between. Study observations and caveats: Recipient-marrow GvH clones were detected, some having first appeared in ileum or blood. Individuals carrying graft-donor T cell macrochimerism showed high graft-versus-host to host-versus-graft clonal ratios in allografts.

As to this clone: What it recognizes is unknown.

The TCR was taken from a human donor who was the organ donor for an intestinal transplant. Specimen: unstimulated CD4+ T cells sorted from spleen or lymph node cells, collected before transplant. The chain joins TRBV14 to TRBJ1-1, with D hard to call. CDR3 in amino acids: CASSQLHTEAFF. In nucleotides, the CDR3 is TGTGCCAGCAGCCAATTACACACTGAAGCTTTCTTT.